The source of this T cell receptor (beta chain) is a study of T cell repertoires in cytomegalovirus infection. Study observations and caveats: Clonotype analysis showed dominance of the ex vivo response by HLA-C-restricted CMV-specific TCR beta clonotypes.

TCRdb reprocessed the reads via MiXCR and lists one record per CDR3 protein. The table has 900,000 to 950,000 distinct CDR3 sequences, approximately 30% seen once. From germline, CDR1 is MNHEY and CDR2 SVGAGI. This CDR3 is built from 14 residues. The V and J ends lost 0 bases and 7 bases respectively, with 12 bases between them. Remarks on this clonotype: Its specificity is not known.

The starting material was cultured CD8+ T cells from PBMCs, obtained from culture after CMV antigen stimulation. The V and J genes are TRBV6-5 and TRBJ1-1; D is perhaps TRBD1 (5 bases). The receptor's source is a human donor in good health (CMV status not recorded). Some clones in this sample may be carry-over from other donors' samples. The CDR3 DNA follows: TGTGCCAGCAGTTACTCGAGGGGCTTCGTTGAAGCTTTCTTT. Translated: CASSYSRGFVEAFF.